The 14 T cell receptor beta chains given below trace back to one sample, sequenced in a study of early T cells in non-severe SARS-CoV-2 infection. MiXCR was run by TCRdb on the 5' RACE reads, yielding one entry per CDR3 protein. In the table there are 25,000 or so distinct CDR3 sequences, 2.5% to 3.5% of which are singletons. Sequencing was done on a sample of whole blood. Receptors were obtained from an adult who was a healthcare worker with PCR-confirmed SARS-CoV-2 infection or an uninfected control (not recorded which).

Ten or more counts support this clonotype. CDR3 DNA sequence: TGTGCCAGTAGTTCGGGACGGCTAACCGGGGAGCTGTTTTTT. Its translation: CASSSGRLTGELFF. This chain uses TRBV19 with TRBJ2-2; D might be TRBD1 or TRBD2, each matching 5 bases. V shed 5 bases and J shed 5 bases, with 12 bases lying between them. The CDR3 is made up of 14 amino acids. Germline values: CDR1 LNHDA, CDR2 SQIVND (reference sequence). Based on the CDR3 plus reference TRBV19 and TRBJ2-2, the full variable domain is DGGITQSPKYLFRKEGQNVTLSCEQNLNHDAMYWYRQDPGQGLRLIYYSQIVNDFQKGDIAEGYSVSREKKESFPLTVTSAQKNPTAFYLCASSSGRLTGELFFGEGSRLTVL.

This clonotype was counted ten times or more. The chain recombines TRBV29-1 with TRBJ1-1, with a tentative D call TRBD1 (6 bases). Germline-derived CDR1 and CDR2 are SQVTM and ANQGSEA. The CDR3 is 12 amino acids. Trimming removed 7 bases from V and 10 bases from J, with 19 bases in between. Here the CDR3 reads CSAQGGGQVAFF. In DNA, the CDR3 is TGCAGCGCCCAAGGCGGGGGGCAGGTAGCTTTCTTT.

This clonotype occurred many times. The V gene is TRBV6-1, the J gene TRBJ1-1; D is undetermined. From germline, CDR1 is MNHNS and CDR2 SASEGT. The CDR3 spans 13 residues. Trimming removed 7 bases at V and 5 bases at J, with 14 bases between. CDR3 nucleotide sequence: TGTGCCAGCAATAACAGAGGTCGAACTGAAGCTTTCTTT. It specifies CASNNRGRTEAFF.

Ten or more counts support this clonotype. The chain links TRBV7-8 to TRBJ2-1; tentatively, D is TRBD2 (5 bases). Germline CDR1 reads SGHVS; CDR2 reads FQNEAQ. The CDR3 loop spans 14 amino acids. Trimming pared 0 bases from V and 2 bases from J, leaving 5 bases between. CDR3 region: CASSLARAYNEQFF. In DNA, the CDR3 is TGTGCCAGCAGCTTAGCGAGGGCCTACAATGAGCAGTTCTTC.

This clonotype was observed at least ten times. The genes are TRBV6-1 and TRBJ2-5, with D perhaps matching TRBD2 (7 bases). Germline lookup yields CDR1 MNHNS and CDR2 SASEGT. V was cut by 5 bases and J by 5 bases, with 24 bases left in between. CDR3 length equals 17 residues. The CDR3 sequence is CASSPRWGGGAVETQYF. DNA for the CDR3: TGTGCCAGCAGTCCCCGTTGGGGTGGGGGGGCCGTTGAGACCCAGTACTTC.

There are many counts of this clonotype. The genes are TRBV29-1 and TRBJ2-3; D may be TRBD1 (6 bases). CDR1 and CDR2 from the germline V gene are SQVTM and ANQGSEA. The CDR3 has 14 amino acids. CDR3 loop: CRPPRTASTDTQYF. The CDR3 nucleotides read TGCAGGCCCCCTCGGACAGCTAGCACAGATACGCAGTATTTT.

This clonotype was found many times. The chain joins TRBV18 to TRBJ1-1; maybe TRBD1 (6 bases). With 4 bases removed from V and 7 bases from J, the gap between germline ends came to 19 bases. The germline CDR1 and CDR2 sequences are KGHSH and LQKENI. CDR3 length equals 15 residues. As DNA, the CDR3 is TGTGCCAGCTCACTTACGGACAGCCCGGGGGTTGAAGCTTTCTTT. It specifies CASSLTDSPGVEAFF.

This clonotype is medium-sized in the sample. V gene TRBV10-2 combines with J gene TRBJ1-2, with a possible D match to TRBD1 (6 bases). From germline, CDR1 is WSHSY and CDR2 SAAADI. V gave up 8 bases and J gave up 4 bases, with 20 bases separating them. This CDR3 contains 15 residues. CDR3 amino acids: CASGGAMAGLYGYTF. CDR3 bases: TGCGCCAGCGGGGGCGCCATGGCAGGCCTCTATGGCTACACCTTC.

Ten or more counts support this clonotype. The chain couples TRBV12-3 or TRBV12-4 to TRBJ2-1; D is possibly TRBD1 or TRBD2 (5 bases each). V gave up 7 bases and J gave up 1 base, with 11 bases separating them. The CDR3 has 14 residues. CDR3 coding DNA: TGTGCCAGCAATCTAGGGGAGTCCTACAATGAGCAGTTCTTC. This translates into CASNLGESYNEQFF.

The chain links TRBV18 to TRBJ1-6; unclear D gene. Germline V gene data show CDR1 as KGHSH and CDR2 as LQKENI. The CDR3 extends over 15 amino acids. V gave up 3 bases and J gave up 3 bases, with 9 bases separating them. CDR3 coding DNA: TGTGCCAGCTCACCCGCGGGTCTCTATAATTCACCCCTCCACTTT. The encoded protein is CASSPAGLYNSPLHF.

This clonotype was seen at least ten times. The CDR3 bases are TGTGCCAGCAGCCATCGACAGGGTACTTTACAACGCTCTGGAAACACCATATATTTT. Residues: CASSHRQGTLQRSGNTIYF. V is TRBV14 and J is TRBJ1-3; TRBD1 aligns across 7 bases. The CDR3 contains 19 residues. Per germline, CDR1 SGHDN and CDR2 FVKESK. V gave up 3 bases and J gave up 0 bases; unmatched junction bases: 14. Full variable domain (missing parts from reference TRBV14 and TRBJ1-3): EAGVTQFPSHSVIEKGQTVTLRCDPISGHDNLYWYRRVMGKEIKFLLHFVKESKQDESGMPNNRFLAERTGGTYSTLKVQPAELEDSGVYFCASSHRQGTLQRSGNTIYFGEGSWLTVV.

The J gene is TRBJ1-2, the V gene TRBV7-3; D perhaps matches TRBD1 (5 bases). This CDR3 comprises 15 residues. V lost 4 bases and J lost 0, with 12 bases in between. Germline assignment: CDR1 SGHTA and CDR2 FQGTGA. The CDR3 region has the DNA TGTGCCAGCAGCTCCGACAGAATTGCTAACTATGGCTACACCTTC. Protein: CASSSDRIANYGYTF.

This clonotype has ten or more counts. J is TRBJ1-2 and V is TRBV12-3 or TRBV12-4; 7 bases are shared with TRBD1. The CDR3 loop spans 12 amino acids. After removal of 1 base from V and 8 bases from J, the junction contained 1 base not matched to a gene. The CDR3 loop reads CASSLDRGGYTF. The CDR3 DNA reads as TGTGCCAGCAGTTTAGACAGGGGAGGCTACACCTTC.

This clonotype was recorded at least ten times. The chain links TRBV20-1 to TRBJ1-4; 7 bases are shared with TRBD1. The V segment lost 5 bases and the J segment 3 bases; nucleotides outside the gene matches: 3. CDR3 length: 13 residues. Germline V gene sequence: CDR1 DFQATT, CDR2 SNEGSKA (reference sequence). The CDR3 DNA reads as TGCAGTGCTCGACAGGGCCCTAATGAAAAACTGTTTTTT. Translating it yields CSARQGPNEKLFF.